This TCR beta chain was identified during a study of CD8+ T cells in alopecia areata. Sequencing used cDNA as its template, made by extracting RNA and reverse transcribing it. TCRdb's table, derived via immunoSEQ multiplex PCR, lists solely in-frame clones and lacks some. Of around 250,000 clones listed, 67% were seen once; the top ten hold around 1.2%. Germline V lookup: CDR1 SGHTA, CDR2 FQGNSA. Trimming took off 0 bases at V and 15 bases at J, with 18 bases between the two ends. CDR3 length: 14 residues. This clone has just one count. The antigen remains unidentified. Study-level points and caveats: Scalp sequencing captures resident alphabeta T cells of normal skin too.

The rearrangement joins TRBV7-2 to TRBJ2-1, with D perhaps TRBD1 (6 bases). The material sequenced was CD4+ T cells sorted from blood, taken at week 0. The source of this sequence is a human donor with alopecia areata. The CDR3 DNA sequence: TGTGCCAGCAGCTTAGCCCCATCGACAGGTAGGCGGTTCTTC. It specifies CASSLAPSTGRRFF.